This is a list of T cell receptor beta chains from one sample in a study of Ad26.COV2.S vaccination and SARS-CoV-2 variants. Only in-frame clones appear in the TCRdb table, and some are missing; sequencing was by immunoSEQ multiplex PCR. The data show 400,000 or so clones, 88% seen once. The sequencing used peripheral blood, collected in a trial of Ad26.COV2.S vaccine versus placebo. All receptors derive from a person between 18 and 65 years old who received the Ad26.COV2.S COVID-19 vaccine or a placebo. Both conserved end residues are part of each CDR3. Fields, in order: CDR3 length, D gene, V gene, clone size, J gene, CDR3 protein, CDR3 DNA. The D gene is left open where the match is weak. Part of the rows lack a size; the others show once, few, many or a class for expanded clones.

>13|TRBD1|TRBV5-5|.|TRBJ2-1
CASSEDRDHEQFF
TGTGCCAGCAGCGAAGACAGGGATCATGAGCAGTTCTTC
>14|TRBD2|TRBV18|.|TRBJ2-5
CASSVAGDQETQYF
TGTGCCAGCTCAGTAGCGGGGGACCAAGAGACCCAGTACTTC
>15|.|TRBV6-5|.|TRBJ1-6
CASSLLRSYNSPLHF
TGTGCCAGCAGTTTACTCCGCTCCTATAATTCACCCCTCCACTTT
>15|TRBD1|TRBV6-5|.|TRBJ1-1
CASRTTGAGDTEAFF
TGTGCCAGCAGGACCACAGGGGCAGGGGACACTGAAGCTTTCTTT
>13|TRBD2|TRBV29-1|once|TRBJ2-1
CSVDPGGHNEQFF
TGCAGCGTTGATCCGGGGGGGCACAATGAGCAGTTCTTC
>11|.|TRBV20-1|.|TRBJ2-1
CSARDLAEQFF
TGCAGTGCTAGAGATCTTGCTGAGCAGTTCTTC
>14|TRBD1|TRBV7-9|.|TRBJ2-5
CASSAGTGQETQYF
TGTGCCAGCAGCGCCGGGACAGGCCAAGAGACCCAGTACTTC
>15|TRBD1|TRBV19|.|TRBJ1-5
CASRVQGASNQPQHF
TGTGCCAGTAGGGTTCAGGGGGCGAGCAATCAGCCCCAGCATTTT
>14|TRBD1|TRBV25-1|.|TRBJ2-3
CASSKTGYTDTQYF
TGTGCCAGCAGTAAGACAGGGTACACAGATACGCAGTATTTT
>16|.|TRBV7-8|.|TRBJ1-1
CASTEFEEGLGTEAFF
TGTGCCAGCACAGAATTCGAGGAGGGTTTGGGCACTGAAGCTTTCTTT
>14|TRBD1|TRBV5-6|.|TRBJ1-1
CASSRRTGRTEAFF
TGTGCCAGCAGTCGGAGGACAGGGAGGACTGAAGCTTTCTTT
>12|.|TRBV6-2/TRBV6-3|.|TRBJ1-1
CASSPGLTEAFF
TGTGCCAGCAGCCCAGGCCTCACCGAAGCTTTCTTT
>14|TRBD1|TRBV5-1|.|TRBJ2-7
CASSFQTGLYEQYF
TGCGCCAGCAGCTTCCAGACAGGGTTGTACGAGCAGTACTTC
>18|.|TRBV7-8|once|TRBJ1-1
CASSLAPRGSGERTEAFF
TGTGCCAGCAGCTTAGCGCCAAGGGGGTCAGGGGAACGCACTGAAGCTTTCTTT
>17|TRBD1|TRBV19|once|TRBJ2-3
CASSSRTGPRPSHTQYF
TGTGCCAGTAGTTCTAGGACAGGGCCTAGGCCGTCCCATACGCAGTATTTT
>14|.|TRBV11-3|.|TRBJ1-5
CASSQGRPNQPQHF
TGTGCCAGCAGCCAGGGACGGCCTAATCAGCCCCAGCATTTT
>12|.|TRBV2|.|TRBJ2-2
CASSIYTGELFF
TGTGCCAGCAGTATTTACACCGGGGAGCTGTTTTTT
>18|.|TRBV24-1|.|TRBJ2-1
CATSDANRGPAGEDEQFF
TGTGCCACCAGTGATGCCAACCGGGGGCCAGCAGGGGAGGATGAGCAGTTCTTC
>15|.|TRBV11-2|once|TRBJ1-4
CASSLQVLRNEKLFF
TGTGCCAGCAGCTTACAGGTCTTGAGGAATGAAAAACTGTTTTTT
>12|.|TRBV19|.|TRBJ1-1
CASSFRDSEAFF
TGTGCCAGTAGCTTCAGGGACTCTGAAGCTTTCTTT
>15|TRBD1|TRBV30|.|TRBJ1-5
CAWRSGQGVNQPQHF
TGTGCCTGGAGATCGGGACAGGGGGTGAATCAGCCCCAGCATTTT
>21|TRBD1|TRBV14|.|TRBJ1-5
CASSRCIRDRVSGSADQPQHF
TGTGCCAGCAGCCGCTGCATCCGGGACAGGGTCTCGGGGTCGGCGGATCAGCCCCAGCATTTT